The 3 T cell receptor beta chains given below trace back to one sample, sequenced in a study of blood T cell repertoires in COVID-19. The data were produced by immunoSEQ multiplex PCR, yet TCRdb's version contains in-frame clones alone and is incomplete. The sample yields 140,000 or so clones, approximately 78% seen once. Material for sequencing was peripheral blood. All receptors derive from a woman of 80 years or more with acute or convalescent COVID-19.

V is TRBV6-5 and J is TRBJ1-5; 7 bases are a match to TRBD1. The germline CDR1 and CDR2 sequences are MNHEY and SVGAGI. V was pared by 6 bases and J by 2 bases, with 4 bases of the junction left unmatched. CDR3 length equals 14 residues. In nucleotides, the CDR3 is TGTGCCAGCAGACGGACAGGCCGCAATCAGCCCCAGCATTTT. Its translation is CASRRTGRNQPQHF.

In this sample, this clone turned up a few times. V and J are TRBV15 and TRBJ2-1; D might be TRBD2 (6 bases). The V and J ends lost 5 bases and 2 bases respectively, with 13 bases between them. CDR1 is LNHNV and CDR2 is YYDKDF in the germline V gene (reference sequence). The length of the CDR3 is 15 residues. Here the CDR3 DNA reads TGTGCCACCAGCTCCCCACCGGGGGCCTACAATGAGCAGTTCTTC. Protein product: CATSSPPGAYNEQFF.

The chain recombines TRBV25-1 with TRBJ1-1, with unresolved D. The CDR3 loop spans 12 amino acids. The V and J ends lost 6 bases and 1 base respectively, with 6 bases between them. CDR1 and CDR2 from the germline V gene are MGHDK and SYGVNS. CDR3 sequence: CASSRWNTEAFF. Written as DNA, the CDR3 is TGTGCCAGCAGCAGATGGAACACTGAAGCTTTCTTT.